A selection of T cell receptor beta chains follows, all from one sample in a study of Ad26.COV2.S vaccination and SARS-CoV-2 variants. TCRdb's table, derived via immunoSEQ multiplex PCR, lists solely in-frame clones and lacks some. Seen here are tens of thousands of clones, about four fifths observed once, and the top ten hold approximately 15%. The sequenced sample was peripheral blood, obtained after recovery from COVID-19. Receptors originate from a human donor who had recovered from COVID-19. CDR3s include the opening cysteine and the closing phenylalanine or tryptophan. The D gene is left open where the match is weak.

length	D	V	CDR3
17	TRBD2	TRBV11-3	CASSLDFSGRTTDTQYF
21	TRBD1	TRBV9	CASSVAPDRGQDRGSNYGYTF
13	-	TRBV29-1	CSVERRGRGEQFF
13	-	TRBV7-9	CASSLGGSPEAFF
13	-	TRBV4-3	CASSPQPDYGYTF
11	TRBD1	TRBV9	CASSSDRGVNF
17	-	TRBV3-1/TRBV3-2	CASSQAGGRANTGELFF
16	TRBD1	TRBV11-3	CASSPSGDRGLFGYTF
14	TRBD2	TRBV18	CASSASGRANEQFF
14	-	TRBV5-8	CASSLQIMAGELFF
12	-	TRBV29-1	CSSSSVRYGYTF
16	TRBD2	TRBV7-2	CASSQNSGPPYNEQFF
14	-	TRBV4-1	CASSQGALAETQYF
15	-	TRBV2	CASNRTYQQAGEQYF
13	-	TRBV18	CASSGQGTDTQYF
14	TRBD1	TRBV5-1	CASSLEQGRTEAFF
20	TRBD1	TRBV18	CASSPELVDRDSSGANVLTF
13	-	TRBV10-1	CASMGKETGELFF
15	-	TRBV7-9	CASSLSSPGFYEQYF
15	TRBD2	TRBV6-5	CASKVWLAGDYEQYF
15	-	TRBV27	CASSRQAPSTDTQYF
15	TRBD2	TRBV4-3	CASSQSSGSRETQYF
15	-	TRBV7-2	CASSQGLAGQGTQYF
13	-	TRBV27	CASSGLGTDTQYF
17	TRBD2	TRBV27	CASSLLGLAEKTGELFF
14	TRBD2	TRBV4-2	CASSPAGGPGELFF
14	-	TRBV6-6	CASSLTGFGSPLHF
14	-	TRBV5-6	CASSSQLSGEKLFF
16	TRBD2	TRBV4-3	CASSQRTSGPTGELFF
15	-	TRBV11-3	CASSKKDIFRTEAFF
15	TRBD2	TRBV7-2	CASRTGLAGGETQYF
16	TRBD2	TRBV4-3	CASSQDALAGGVEQYF
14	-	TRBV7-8	CASSLALSSYGYTF
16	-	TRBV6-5	CASSYSASRTSYEQYF
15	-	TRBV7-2	CASSPRGRVAGELFF
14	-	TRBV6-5	CASNVQGENTEAFF
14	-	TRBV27	CASSFRGAAYEQYF
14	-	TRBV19	CASSPNLGTDTQYF
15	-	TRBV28	CASSFGWSANYGYTF
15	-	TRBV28	CASRRHSPGNQPQHF
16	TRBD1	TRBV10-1	CASSEGTGITNEKLFF
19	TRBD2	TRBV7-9	CASSPQRVAGGPIQETQYF
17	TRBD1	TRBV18	CASSPDRERTSDQPQHF
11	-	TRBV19	CASSIFDGYTF
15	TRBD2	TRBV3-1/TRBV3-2	CASSLRGDGANVLTF
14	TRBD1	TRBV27	CASSYRGVVYEQYF
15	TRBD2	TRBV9	CASSKTSLAGYEQYF
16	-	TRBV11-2	CASSLLGGGATYEQYF
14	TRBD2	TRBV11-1	CASSVGLADNEQFF
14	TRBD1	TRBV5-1	CASSTTGGNTEAFF
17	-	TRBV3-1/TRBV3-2	CASSQVDQITRTGELFF
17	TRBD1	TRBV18	CASSTTGTGVRNTEAFF
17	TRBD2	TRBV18	CASSLATSGTLLDTQYF